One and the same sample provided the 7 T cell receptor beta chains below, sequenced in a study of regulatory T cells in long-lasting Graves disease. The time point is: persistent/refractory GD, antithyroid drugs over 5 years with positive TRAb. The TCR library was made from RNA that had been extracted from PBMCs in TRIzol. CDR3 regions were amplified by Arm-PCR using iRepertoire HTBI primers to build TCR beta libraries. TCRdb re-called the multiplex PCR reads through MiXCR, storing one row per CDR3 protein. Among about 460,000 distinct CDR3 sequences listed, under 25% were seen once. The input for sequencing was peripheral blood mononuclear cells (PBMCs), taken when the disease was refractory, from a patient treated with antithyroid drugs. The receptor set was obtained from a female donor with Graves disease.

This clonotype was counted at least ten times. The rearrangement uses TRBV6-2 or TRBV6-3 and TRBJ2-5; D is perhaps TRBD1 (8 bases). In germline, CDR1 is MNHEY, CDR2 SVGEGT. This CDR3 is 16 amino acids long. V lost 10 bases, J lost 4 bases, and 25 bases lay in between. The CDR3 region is CATLTGDPLAGETQYF. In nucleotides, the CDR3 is TGTGCCACACTGACAGGGGACCCATTAGCGGGAGAGACCCAGTACTTC.

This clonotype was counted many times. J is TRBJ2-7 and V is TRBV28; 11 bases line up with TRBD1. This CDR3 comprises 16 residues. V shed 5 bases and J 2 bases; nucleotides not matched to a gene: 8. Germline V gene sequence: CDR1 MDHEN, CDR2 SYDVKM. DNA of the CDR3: TGTGCCAGCAGTCCGCGGGACAGGGGGTTGCCCTACGAGCAGTACTTC. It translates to CASSPRDRGLPYEQYF.

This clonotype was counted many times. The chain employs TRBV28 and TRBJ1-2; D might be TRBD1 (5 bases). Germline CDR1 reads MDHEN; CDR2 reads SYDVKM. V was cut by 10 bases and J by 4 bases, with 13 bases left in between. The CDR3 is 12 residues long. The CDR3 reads CAIPGVAYGYTF. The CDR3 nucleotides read TGTGCCATTCCGGGGGTGGCCTATGGCTACACCTTC.

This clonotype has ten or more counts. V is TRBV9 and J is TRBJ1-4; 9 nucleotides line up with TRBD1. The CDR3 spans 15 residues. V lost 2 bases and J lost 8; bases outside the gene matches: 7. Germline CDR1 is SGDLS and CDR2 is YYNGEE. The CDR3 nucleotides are TGTGCCAGCAGCGTCCTTGGGACAGGGCGAGAAAAACTGTTTTTT. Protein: CASSVLGTGREKLFF.

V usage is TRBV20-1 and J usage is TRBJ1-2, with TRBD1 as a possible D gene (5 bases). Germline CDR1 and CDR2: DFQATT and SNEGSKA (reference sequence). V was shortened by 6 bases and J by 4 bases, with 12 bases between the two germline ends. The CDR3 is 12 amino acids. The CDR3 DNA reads TGCAGTGCGATCCCGGGACCCTATGGCTACACCTTC. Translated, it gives CSAIPGPYGYTF.

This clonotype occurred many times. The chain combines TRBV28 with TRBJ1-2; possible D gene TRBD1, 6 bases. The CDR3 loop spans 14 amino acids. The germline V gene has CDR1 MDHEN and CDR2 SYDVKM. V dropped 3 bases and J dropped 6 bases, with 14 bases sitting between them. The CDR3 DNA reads TGTGCCAGCAGTTTGGCAGGGGAGTTCGATGGCTACACCTTC. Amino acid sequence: CASSLAGEFDGYTF.

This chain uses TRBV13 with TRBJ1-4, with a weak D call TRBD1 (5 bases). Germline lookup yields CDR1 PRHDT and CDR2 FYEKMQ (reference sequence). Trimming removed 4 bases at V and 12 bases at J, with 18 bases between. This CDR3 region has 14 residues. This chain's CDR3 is CASSSRDFSGQLFF. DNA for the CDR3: TGTGCCAGCAGCTCCCGGGACTTCTCCGGGCAACTGTTTTTT.